This TCR beta chain comes out of a study of brain T cells in children with intractable seizures. Study-level results: Viral specificity was inferred only from CDR3 similarity; HCMV serostatus was unknown.

This table comes from immunoSEQ multiplex PCR, and its TCRdb copy is limited to in-frame clones, with some not included. The sample holds about 320,000 clones, about 93% seen once. Only one count was recorded for this clone. Its antigen is not identified. As for time point: blood from clinic visit 5 months post-surgery; TSC patient then seizure free. The sequenced sample was peripheral blood, obtained roughly 5 months after surgery. This receptor was taken from a boy younger than two with tuberous sclerosis and intractable seizures.

The CDR3 bases are TGTGCCACCAGTGATTTAGGGACCGGGGAGCTGTTTTTT. Protein product: CATSDLGTGELFF. The chain recombines TRBV24-1 with TRBJ2-2; D not certain. CDR3 size: 13 residues. Germline CDR1 KGHDR, CDR2 SFDVKD. V was shortened by 1 base and J by 5 bases, with 4 bases between the two germline ends.